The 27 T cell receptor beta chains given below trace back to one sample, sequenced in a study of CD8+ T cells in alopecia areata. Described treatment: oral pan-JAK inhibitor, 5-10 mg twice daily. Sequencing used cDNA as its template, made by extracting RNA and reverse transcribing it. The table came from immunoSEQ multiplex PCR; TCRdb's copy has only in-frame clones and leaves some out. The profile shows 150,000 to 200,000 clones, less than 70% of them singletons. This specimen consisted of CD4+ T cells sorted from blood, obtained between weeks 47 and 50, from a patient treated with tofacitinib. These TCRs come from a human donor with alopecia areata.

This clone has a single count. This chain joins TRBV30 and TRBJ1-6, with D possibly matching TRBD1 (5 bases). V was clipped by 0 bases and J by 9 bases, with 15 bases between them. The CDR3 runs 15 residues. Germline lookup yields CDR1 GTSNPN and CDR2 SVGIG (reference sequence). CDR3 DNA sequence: TGTGCCTGGAGTGTAAGCCGGGACTCAGTTTCACCCCTCCACTTT. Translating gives CAWSVSRDSVSPLHF.

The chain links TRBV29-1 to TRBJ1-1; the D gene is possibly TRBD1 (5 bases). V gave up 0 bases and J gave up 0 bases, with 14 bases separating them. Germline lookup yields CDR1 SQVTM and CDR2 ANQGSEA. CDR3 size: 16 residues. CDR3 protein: CSVEDPGRGLNTEAFF. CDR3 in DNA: TGCAGCGTTGAAGATCCGGGAAGGGGACTGAACACTGAAGCTTTCTTT.

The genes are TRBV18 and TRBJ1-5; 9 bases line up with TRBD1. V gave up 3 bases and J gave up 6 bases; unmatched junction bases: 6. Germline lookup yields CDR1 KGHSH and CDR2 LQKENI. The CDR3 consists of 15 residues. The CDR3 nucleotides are TGTGCCAGCTCACCTTGGGGGACAGGGAGTCAGCCCCAGCATTTT. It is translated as CASSPWGTGSQPQHF.

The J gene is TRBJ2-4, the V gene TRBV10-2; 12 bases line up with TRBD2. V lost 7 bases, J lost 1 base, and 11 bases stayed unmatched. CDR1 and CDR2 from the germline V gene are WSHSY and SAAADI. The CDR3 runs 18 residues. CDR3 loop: CASTRWTSGDPAKNIQYF. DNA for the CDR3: TGCGCCAGCACTAGATGGACTAGCGGGGACCCGGCCAAAAACATTCAGTACTTC.

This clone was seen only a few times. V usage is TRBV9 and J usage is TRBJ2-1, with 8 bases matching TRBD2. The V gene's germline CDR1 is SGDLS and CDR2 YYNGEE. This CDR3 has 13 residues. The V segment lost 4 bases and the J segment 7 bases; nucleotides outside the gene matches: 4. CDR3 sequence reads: CASSPRGGNEQFF. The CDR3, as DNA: TGTGCCAGCAGCCCTCGCGGGGGGAATGAGCAGTTCTTC.

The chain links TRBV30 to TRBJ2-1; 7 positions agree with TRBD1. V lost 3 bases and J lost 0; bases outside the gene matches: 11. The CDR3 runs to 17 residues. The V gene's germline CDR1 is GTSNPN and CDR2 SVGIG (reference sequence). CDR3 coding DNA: TGTGCCTGGAGAGAACTGACAGGGAGAAGCTCCTACAATGAGCAGTTCTTC. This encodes CAWRELTGRSSYNEQFF.

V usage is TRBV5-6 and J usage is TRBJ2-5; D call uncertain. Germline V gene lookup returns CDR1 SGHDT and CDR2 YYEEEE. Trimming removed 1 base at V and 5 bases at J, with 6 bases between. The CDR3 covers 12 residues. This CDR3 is CASSLRVETQYF. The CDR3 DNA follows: TGTGCCAGCAGCTTGCGAGTTGAGACCCAGTACTTC.

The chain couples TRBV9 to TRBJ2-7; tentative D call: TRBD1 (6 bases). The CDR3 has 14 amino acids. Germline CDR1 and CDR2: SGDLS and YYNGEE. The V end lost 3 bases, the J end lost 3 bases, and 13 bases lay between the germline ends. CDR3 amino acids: CASSAGTSIYEQYF. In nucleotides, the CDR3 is TGTGCCAGCAGCGCCGGGACAAGCATCTACGAGCAGTACTTC.

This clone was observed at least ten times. The CDR3 region is CASSWSGANTGELFF. For the CDR3, the DNA is TGTGCCAGCAGCTGGAGCGGGGCGAACACCGGGGAGCTGTTTTTT. This chain links TRBV7-2 with TRBJ2-2, with TRBD2 identical over 7 bases. The CDR3 covers 15 residues. In germline, CDR1 is SGHTA, CDR2 FQGNSA. V shed 4 bases, J shed 0 bases, and the junction held 2 bases outside the gene matches.

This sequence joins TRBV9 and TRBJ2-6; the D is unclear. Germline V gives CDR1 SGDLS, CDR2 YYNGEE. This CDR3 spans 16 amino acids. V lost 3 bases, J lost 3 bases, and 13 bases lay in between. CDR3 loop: CASSGIDGFGANVLTF. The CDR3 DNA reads TGTGCCAGCAGCGGAATCGACGGGTTTGGGGCCAACGTCCTGACTTTC.

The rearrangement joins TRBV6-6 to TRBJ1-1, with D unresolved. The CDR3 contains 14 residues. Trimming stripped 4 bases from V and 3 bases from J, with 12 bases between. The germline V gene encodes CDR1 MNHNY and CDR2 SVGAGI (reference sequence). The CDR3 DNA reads TGTGCCAGCAGTTCGGGTTTTGGGGACACTGAAGCTTTCTTT. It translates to CASSSGFGDTEAFF.

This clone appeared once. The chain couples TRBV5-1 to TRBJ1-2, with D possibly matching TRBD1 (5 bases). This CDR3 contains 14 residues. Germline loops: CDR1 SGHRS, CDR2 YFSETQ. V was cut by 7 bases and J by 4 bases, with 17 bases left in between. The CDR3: CASGPVDSTYGYTF. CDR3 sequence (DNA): TGCGCCAGCGGTCCAGTCGACAGTACCTATGGCTACACCTTC. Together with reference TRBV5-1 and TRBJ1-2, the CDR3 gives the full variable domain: KAGVTQTPRYLIKTRGQQVTLSCSPISGHRSVSWYQQTPGQGLQFLFEYFSETQRNKGNFPGRFSGRQFSNSRSEMNVSTLELGDSALYLCASGPVDSTYGYTFGSGTRLTVV.

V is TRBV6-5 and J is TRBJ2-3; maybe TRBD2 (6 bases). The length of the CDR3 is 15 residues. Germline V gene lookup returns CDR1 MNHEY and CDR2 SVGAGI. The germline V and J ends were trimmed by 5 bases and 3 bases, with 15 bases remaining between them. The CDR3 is CASSPGRLVTDTQYF. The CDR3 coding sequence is TGTGCCAGCAGTCCCGGAAGACTAGTAACAGATACGCAGTATTTT.

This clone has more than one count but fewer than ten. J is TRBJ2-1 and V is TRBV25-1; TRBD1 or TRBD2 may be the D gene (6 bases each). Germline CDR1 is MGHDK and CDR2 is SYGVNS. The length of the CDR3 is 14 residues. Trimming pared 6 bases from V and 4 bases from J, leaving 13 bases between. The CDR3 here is CASRGEGGYNEQFF. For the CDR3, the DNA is TGTGCCAGCAGGGGGGAAGGGGGGTACAATGAGCAGTTCTTC.

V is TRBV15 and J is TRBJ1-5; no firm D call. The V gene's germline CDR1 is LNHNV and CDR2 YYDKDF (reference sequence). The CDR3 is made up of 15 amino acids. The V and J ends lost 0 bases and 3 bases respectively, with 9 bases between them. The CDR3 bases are TGTGCCACCAGCAGAGATAACGGCCCCAATCAGCCCCAGCATTTT. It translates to CATSRDNGPNQPQHF.

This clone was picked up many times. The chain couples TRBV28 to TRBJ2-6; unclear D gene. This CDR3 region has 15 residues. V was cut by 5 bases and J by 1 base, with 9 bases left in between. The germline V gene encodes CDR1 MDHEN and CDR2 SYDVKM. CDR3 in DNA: TGTGCCAGCAGTAAAAGTCTGTCTGGGGCCAACGTCCTGACTTTC. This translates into CASSKSLSGANVLTF. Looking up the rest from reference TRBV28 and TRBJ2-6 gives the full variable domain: DVKVTQSSRYLVKRTGEKVFLECVQDMDHENMFWYRQDPGLGLRLIYFSYDVKMKEKGDIPEGYSVSREKKERFSLILESASTNQTSMYLCASSKSLSGANVLTFGAGSRLTVL.

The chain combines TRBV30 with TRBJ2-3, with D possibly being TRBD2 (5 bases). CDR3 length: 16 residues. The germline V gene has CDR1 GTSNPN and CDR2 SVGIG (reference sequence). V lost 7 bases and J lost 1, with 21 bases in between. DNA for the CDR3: TGTGCCTCCCACCTCTATCACAGCGGACGCACAGATACGCAGTATTTT. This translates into CASHLYHSGRTDTQYF.

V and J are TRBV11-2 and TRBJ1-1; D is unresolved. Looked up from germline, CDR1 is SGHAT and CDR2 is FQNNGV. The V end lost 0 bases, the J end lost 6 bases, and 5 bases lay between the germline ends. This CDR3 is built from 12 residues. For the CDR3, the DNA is TGTGCCAGCAGCTTAGACGGTGCTGAAGCTTTCTTT. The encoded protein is CASSLDGAEAFF.

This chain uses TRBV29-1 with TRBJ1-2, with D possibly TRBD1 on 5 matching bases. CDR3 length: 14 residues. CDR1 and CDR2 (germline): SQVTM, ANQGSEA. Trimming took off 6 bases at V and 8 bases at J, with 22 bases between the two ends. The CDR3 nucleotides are TGCAGCGTCCTTATGATAGACAGACGAGACGGCTACACCTTC. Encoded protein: CSVLMIDRRDGYTF. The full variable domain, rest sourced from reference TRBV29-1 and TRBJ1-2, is SAVISQKPSRDICQRGTSLTIQCQVDSQVTMMFWYRQQPGQSLTLIATANQGSEATYESGFVIDKFPISRPNLTFSTLTVSNMSPEDSSIYLCSVLMIDRRDGYTFGSGTRLTVV.

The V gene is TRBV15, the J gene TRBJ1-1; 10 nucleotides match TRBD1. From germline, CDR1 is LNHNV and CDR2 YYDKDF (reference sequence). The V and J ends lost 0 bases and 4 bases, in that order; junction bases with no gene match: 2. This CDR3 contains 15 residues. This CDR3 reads CATSREGQGITEAFF. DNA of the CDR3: TGTGCCACCAGCAGAGAGGGACAGGGGATCACTGAAGCTTTCTTT. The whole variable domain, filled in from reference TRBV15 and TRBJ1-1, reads DAMVIQNPRYQVTQFGKPVTLSCSQTLNHNVMYWYQQKSSQAPKLLFHYYDKDFNNEADTPDNFQSRRPNTSFCFLDIRSPGLGDTAMYLCATSREGQGITEAFFGQGTRLTVV.

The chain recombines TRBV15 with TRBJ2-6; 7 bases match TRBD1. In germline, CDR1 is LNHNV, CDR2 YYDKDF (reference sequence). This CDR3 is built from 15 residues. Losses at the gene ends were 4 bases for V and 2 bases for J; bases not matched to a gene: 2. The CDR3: CATSTRGPGANVLTF. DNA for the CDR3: TGTGCCACCAGCACAAGGGGGCCTGGGGCCAACGTCCTGACTTTC. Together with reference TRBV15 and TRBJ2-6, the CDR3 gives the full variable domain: DAMVIQNPRYQVTQFGKPVTLSCSQTLNHNVMYWYQQKSSQAPKLLFHYYDKDFNNEADTPDNFQSRRPNTSFCFLDIRSPGLGDTAMYLCATSTRGPGANVLTFGAGSRLTVL.

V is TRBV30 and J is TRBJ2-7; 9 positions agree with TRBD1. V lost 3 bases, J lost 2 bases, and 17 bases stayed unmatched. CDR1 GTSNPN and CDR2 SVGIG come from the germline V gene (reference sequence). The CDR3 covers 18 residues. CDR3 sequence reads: CAWSLRTGATQTTYEQYF. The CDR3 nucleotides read TGTGCCTGGAGCCTAAGGACAGGGGCCACCCAAACTACCTACGAGCAGTACTTC.

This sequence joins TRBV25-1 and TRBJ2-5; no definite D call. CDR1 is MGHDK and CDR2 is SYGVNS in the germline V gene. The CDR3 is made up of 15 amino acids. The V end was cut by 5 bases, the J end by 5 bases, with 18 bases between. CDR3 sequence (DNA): TGTGCCAGCAGTCCCCATTCGACCTCGCGGGAGACCCAGTACTTC. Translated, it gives CASSPHSTSRETQYF.

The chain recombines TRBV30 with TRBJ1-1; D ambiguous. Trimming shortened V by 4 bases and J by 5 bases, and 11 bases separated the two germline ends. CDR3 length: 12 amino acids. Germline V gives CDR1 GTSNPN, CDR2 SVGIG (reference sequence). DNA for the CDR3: TGTGCCTGGAAGGAGGGTTGGACTGAAGCTTTCTTT. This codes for CAWKEGWTEAFF.

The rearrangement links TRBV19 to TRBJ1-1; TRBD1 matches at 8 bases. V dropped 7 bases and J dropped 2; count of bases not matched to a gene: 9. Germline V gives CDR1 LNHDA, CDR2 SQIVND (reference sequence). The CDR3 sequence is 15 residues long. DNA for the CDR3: TGTGCCAGTATGAGCTTTGGACAGGGTAACACTGAAGCTTTCTTT. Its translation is CASMSFGQGNTEAFF.

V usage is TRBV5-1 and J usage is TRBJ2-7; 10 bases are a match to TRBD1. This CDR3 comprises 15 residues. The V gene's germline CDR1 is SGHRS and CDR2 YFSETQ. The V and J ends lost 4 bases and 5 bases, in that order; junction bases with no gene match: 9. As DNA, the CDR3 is TGCGCCAGCAGCCGGATGGGGGACAGGGGCCACGAGCAGTACTTC. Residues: CASSRMGDRGHEQYF.

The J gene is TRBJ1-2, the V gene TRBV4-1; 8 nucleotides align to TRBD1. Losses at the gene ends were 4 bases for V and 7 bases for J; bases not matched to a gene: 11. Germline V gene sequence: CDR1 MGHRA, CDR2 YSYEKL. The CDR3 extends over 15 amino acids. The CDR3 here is CASSRLTGVSGGYTF. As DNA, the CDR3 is TGCGCCAGCAGCCGCCTGACAGGGGTCTCTGGTGGCTACACCTTC.